This T cell receptor (beta chain) was identified in a study of CD8+ T cells in alopecia areata (dated by TCRdb to about 2018). Describing the broader study: Treated patients were enrolled in an open-label pilot trial of oral tofacitinib, 5 to 10 mg twice daily, for moderate-to-severe alopecia areata. Patients stayed on tofacitinib for 6 to 18 months and then had 6 months of follow-up off drug so that delayed response and recurrence could be assessed. In treated patients, disease severity was measured using the SALT score, which gives the percentage of scalp surface area affected. In both human patients and the C3H/HeJ mouse model, the study applied high-throughput TCRbeta sequencing to look at T cell clonal expansion in alopecia areata. Scalp tissue and sorted CD4+ and CD8+ peripheral blood T cells from patchy and totalis/universalis alopecia areata patients and from healthy controls were covered by human TCRbeta sequencing. Tofacitinib-treated patients had biopsies at baseline and at 4 and 24 weeks of treatment, with a later scalp biopsy in several patients. Scalp clonality was compared across normal scalp (n=4), patchy alopecia areata scalp (n=8), and alopecia totalis/universalis scalp (n=8). RNA came from the PAXgene miRNA kit for fixed scalp, the miRNeasy kit for PBMCs, and the RNeasy kit for mouse skin. TCRbeta CDR3 regions were amplified by immunoSEQ multiplex PCR with 35 Vbeta forward and 13 Jbeta reverse primers. General study outcomes and caveats: During tofacitinib treatment, many expanded lesional clones stuck around in both scalp and blood, and this persistence may partly explain why relapse happens after treatment is stopped. Compared with normal scalp, lesional scalp, particularly in alopecia totalis/universalis, had higher clonality and more expanded CD8+ clones, which suggests antigenic drive. Shared TCR sequences between patients were less evident than in mice, which may be partly attributable to HLA diversity in the patient population. Scalp clonality and the number of expanded CD8+ clones among the top 100 scalp clones were significantly decreased by tofacitinib. Unlike mouse skin, which is dominated by gammadelta T cells, normal human skin has resident alphabeta T cells that are also sequenced, and this complicates analysis of the scalp TCR repertoire. Because the treated cohort was small and had only one nonresponder, larger studies are needed to examine links between baseline CD8+ expansion and response.

The intended sense of this specimen's time point label: around 4 weeks on oral tofacitinib. This specimen's treatment or condition label, per the study, means: oral pan-JAK inhibitor, 5-10 mg twice daily. Lesional scalp punch biopsies and peripheral blood were collected from alopecia areata patients. PBMCs were isolated by density centrifugation and stained for CD3, CD4 and CD8, after which CD4+ and CD8+ T cells were sorted on a FACSAria. The library was prepared using the immunoSEQ multiplex PCR assay. For TCR sequencing, RNA was extracted from every sample and reverse transcribed into cDNA to serve as template. SuperScript III was used for first-strand cDNA synthesis, primed with a 2:1 mix of oligo-dT and random hexamers. A synthetic immune receptor repertoire was used to gauge amplification bias, and whatever bias remained was removed computationally. The published analysis was carried out like this. Raw reads were preprocessed to remove errors, and CDR3 was defined by IMGT conventions from the conserved cysteine to phenylalanine. Clonality was computed as 1 minus the Shannon entropy, with the entropy normalized by log2 of the number of productive unique TCRs. Whether each scalp clone was CD4 or CD8 was inferred by checking scalp TCRbeta sequences against the CD4 and CD8 repertoires from sorted blood. TCRdb re-hosts the immuneACCESS table, in-frame sequences only. Its copies lack some clones; in the studies checked, an unresolved V gene accounts for under half of them, and the cause for the rest is not known. That table is the source of V, J and clone size, and D and trimming were worked out from the DNA. Counted in this sample were about 200,000 clones; 45% to 75% of them appeared once. Approximately 3.4% of the sample is taken by the ten largest.

The V end loses 1 base and the J end loses 8 bases, and a stretch of 12 bases separates them. There are 14 amino acids in the CDR3, from cysteine to phenylalanine inclusive. Only the CDR3 region is kept as DNA, spanning 42 bases read in frame from base 1. The germline V gene sets CDR1 to MGHRA and CDR2 to YSYEKL. As for this clone: The antigen it recognizes is unknown. Base qualities are not recorded, but no much larger clone differs from it by a single base.

The TCR originated in a human donor with alopecia areata. The chain links TRBV4-1 with TRBJ2-1; no D gene is confidently identified. The specimen comprised CD4+ T cells sorted from blood, sampled at week 4, from a patient treated with tofacitinib. CDR3 region: CASSQVSLFDEQFF. The DNA reads TGCGCCAGCAGCCAAGTGTCACTCTTCGATGAGCAGTTCTTC.